This TCR beta chain emerged from a study of cytomegalovirus exposure and HLA in healthy donors. Findings and limits, study-wide: An analysis that came later showed most CMV-associated TCR beta chains appearing HLA-restricted. A link between a missense DCLRE1C variant and TCR beta V- and J-gene trimming emerged from a later analysis. Some 17,000 TCR beta sequences were associated with HLA alleles at 0.05 false discovery rate in a later analysis.

Trimming took 6 bases from V and 7 from J; bases not matched to a gene: 11. Germline assignment: CDR1 MNHNS and CDR2 SASEGT. There are 14 residues in the CDR3. Primers included in the PCR were 60 Vbeta and 13 Jbeta primers. Using immunoSEQ multiplex PCR, the repertoire was profiled, and TCRdb retains in-frame clones only, with some absent. The repertoire consists of roughly 200,000 clones, with 60% to 85% occurring once and the leading ten covering about 2.7%. As to this clone: The antigen is unknown.

Donors in the study were healthy people who gave bone marrow. The receptor comes from a male donor in good health and CMV-seronegative. The chain is built from TRBV6-1 and TRBJ1-2; 7 nucleotides match TRBD1. The specimen sequenced was PBMCs. The CDR3 DNA reads TGTGCCAGCAGAATAGGGGGTGACAGGGCTGGCTACACCTTC. Amino acid sequence: CASRIGGDRAGYTF.